The 30 T cell receptor beta chains listed next were all sequenced from one sample in a study of cytomegalovirus exposure and HLA in healthy donors. Primers for the PCR totalled 60 Vbeta and 13 Jbeta. TCRdb's copy holds only in-frame clones and misses some; the assay was immunoSEQ multiplex PCR. The table shows some 150,000 clones, with 75% to 85% occurring only once. The sample consisted of PBMCs. Receptors originate from a man in his forties or fifties in good health and CMV-seropositive.

This clone has just one count. One end of the junction is discordant with germline, which a read error may explain. The chain is built from TRBV7-2 and TRBJ2-4; 8 bases align to TRBD1. CDR1 and CDR2 (germline): SGHTA, FQGNSA. This CDR3 is 13 amino acids long. CDR3 sequence reads: CASSLSQDRVGSF. The CDR3 DNA follows: TGTGCCAGCAGCTTATCCCAGGACAGGGTTGGGTCCTTC.

The chain has TRBV18 and TRBJ1-6, with TRBD1 matching over 8 bases. Germline loops: CDR1 KGHSH, CDR2 LQKENI. J lost 10 bases, V lost 6 bases, and 11 bases had no gene match. The CDR3 runs 15 residues. The CDR3 reads CASSPGTGTGSPLHF. The CDR3 nucleotides read TGTGCCAGCTCCCCAGGGACAGGAACGGGATCACCCCTCCACTTT.

The chain has TRBV29-1 and TRBJ2-3; 14 bases are shared with TRBD2. V lost 7 bases and J lost 13; bases outside the gene matches: 13. The CDR3 contains 14 residues. In germline, CDR1 is SQVTM, CDR2 ANQGSEA. The CDR3 DNA follows: TGCAGCGCCACCGGGACTAGCGGGAGTGCGCGGGAGTATTTT. Translating gives CSATGTSGSAREYF.

There are a few counts of this clone. The chain employs TRBV5-1 and TRBJ1-6, with unresolved D. The CDR3 runs 15 residues. Per the germline V gene, CDR1 is SGHRS and CDR2 is YFSETQ. V was shortened by 0 bases and J by 0 bases, with 4 bases between the two germline ends. CDR3 DNA: TGCGCCAGCAGCTTGGTGGCCTCCTATAATTCACCCCTCCACTTT. The encoded protein is CASSLVASYNSPLHF.

This clone has just a few counts. V gene TRBV19 combines with J gene TRBJ1-2; 8 bases are a match to TRBD1. The germline CDR1 and CDR2 sequences are LNHDA and SQIVND (reference sequence). J gave up 6 bases and V 7 bases, and 7 bases lay outside the gene matches. This CDR3 spans 13 amino acids. The CDR3 nucleotides are TGTGCCAGTAACCCCGAGACAGGGGATGGCTACACCTTC. It is translated as CASNPETGDGYTF. Full variable domain (rest looked up from reference TRBV19 and TRBJ1-2): DGGITQSPKYLFRKEGQNVTLSCEQNLNHDAMYWYRQDPGQGLRLIYYSQIVNDFQKGDIAEGYSVSREKKESFPLTVTSAQKNPTAFYLCASNPETGDGYTFGSGTRLTVV.

This chain uses TRBV4-3 with TRBJ1-2, with D perhaps TRBD1 (6 bases). The CDR3 is 15 amino acids. Germline CDR1 is LGHNA and CDR2 is YSLEER. Trimming took 3 bases from V and 6 from J, leaving 17 bases between them. The CDR3 reads CASSQNPGGPDGYTF. The CDR3 DNA sequence: TGCGCCAGCAGCCAGAACCCCGGGGGGCCGGATGGCTACACCTTC.

CDR3 protein: CASSYADKAFF. The CDR3 DNA reads TGTGCCAGCAGTTACGCCGACAAAGCTTTCTTT. The chain employs TRBV6-8 and TRBJ1-1; D remains ambiguous. Deletions cut 2 bases from V and 9 bases from J, with 7 bases between. The CDR3 length is 11 residues. Germline V gene sequence: CDR1 MNHGY, CDR2 SAAAGT.

The CDR3 sequence: CASRYRGNQPQHF. CDR3 bases: TGTGCCAGTAGGTACAGGGGCAATCAGCCCCAGCATTTT. V and J are TRBV19 and TRBJ1-5; weak D call: TRBD1 (6 bases). Trimming took off 6 bases at V and 2 bases at J, with 8 bases between the two ends. The CDR3 spans 13 residues. Per germline, CDR1 LNHDA and CDR2 SQIVND (reference sequence). Full variable domain (remainder filled in from reference TRBV19 and TRBJ1-5): DGGITQSPKYLFRKEGQNVTLSCEQNLNHDAMYWYRQDPGQGLRLIYYSQIVNDFQKGDIAEGYSVSREKKESFPLTVTSAQKNPTAFYLCASRYRGNQPQHFGDGTRLSIL.

This clone was counted a single time. The gene calls are TRBV30 and TRBJ1-3; no clear D gene. Germline V CDR1 and CDR2: GTSNPN, SVGIG (reference sequence). The CDR3 runs to 13 residues. V dropped 4 bases and J dropped 0 bases, with 7 bases sitting between them. Here the CDR3 reads CAWTRSSGNTIYF. The CDR3 DNA follows: TGTGCCTGGACACGGTCCTCTGGAAACACCATATATTTT.

The sample holds one count of this clone. The CDR3 here is CASSQEQGGTGELFF. DNA for the CDR3: TGCGCCAGCAGCCAAGAACAGGGTGGCACCGGGGAGCTGTTTTTT. The chain uses TRBV4-1 and TRBJ2-2, with D possibly TRBD1 on 6 matching bases. V gave up 0 bases and J gave up 4 bases, with 9 bases separating them. CDR3 length: 15 residues. Germline CDR1 is MGHRA and CDR2 is YSYEKL.

The chain joins TRBV4-3 to TRBJ2-6; 7 bases are a match to TRBD1. CDR1 is LGHNA and CDR2 is YSLEER in the germline V gene. V lost 0 bases to trimming and J lost 0 bases; unmatched junction nucleotides: 2. This CDR3 contains 17 residues. Here the CDR3 reads CASSQDRGSSGANVLTF. CDR3 DNA: TGCGCCAGCAGCCAAGACAGGGGGTCCTCTGGGGCCAACGTCCTGACTTTC.

The rearrangement uses TRBV5-4 and TRBJ2-1, with TRBD1 matching over 9 bases. The J segment lost 3 bases and the V segment lost 1 base, leaving 5 bases of the junction unmatched. Germline CDR1 is SGHNT and CDR2 is YYREEE (reference sequence). The CDR3 is 16 amino acids. The CDR3 bases are TGTGCCAGCAGCTTGCTAGGGACAGGGAGCTACAATGAGCAGTTCTTC. It specifies CASSLLGTGSYNEQFF.

The chain employs TRBV6-5 and TRBJ1-1; TRBD1 aligns across 8 bases. The CDR3 length is 14 residues. The V gene end was trimmed by 6 bases and the J gene end by 4 bases; junction bases not matched to a gene: 7. Germline lookup yields CDR1 MNHEY and CDR2 SVGAGI. CDR3 coding DNA: TGTGCCAGCAGCTTGACAGGGGTTGGCACTGAAGCTTTCTTT. This codes for CASSLTGVGTEAFF.

The V and J genes are TRBV5-6 and TRBJ2-3, with TRBD1 matching 7 bases. CDR3 size: 16 residues. Germline CDR1 is SGHDT and CDR2 is YYEEEE. The junction had 10 bases not matched to a gene; V was cut back by 4 bases and J by 2 bases. CDR3 bases: TGTGCCAGCAGCGGAAAGACAGGGCTATACACAGATACGCAGTATTTT. Its translation: CASSGKTGLYTDTQYF.

The V call is TRBV5-8, the J call TRBJ2-5; D is ambiguous. Between the trimmed V and J ends, which lost 1 base and 2 bases, there was a span of 9 bases. This CDR3 comprises 14 residues. Germline V CDR1 and CDR2: SGHTS, YDEGEE. The chain's CDR3 is CASSLTQKQETQYF. CDR3 coding DNA: TGTGCCAGCAGCTTGACCCAGAAACAAGAGACCCAGTACTTC.

The chain combines TRBV5-4 with TRBJ1-1; a possible D gene is TRBD1 (5 bases). Germline CDR1 and CDR2: SGHNT and YYREEE (reference sequence). The CDR3 has 14 amino acids. Trimming removed 2 bases from V and 3 bases from J, with 11 bases in between. This CDR3 reads CASSLVRGDTEAFF. CDR3 coding DNA: TGTGCCAGCAGCTTAGTAAGGGGCGACACTGAAGCTTTCTTT.

This clone was observed once. The chain couples TRBV7-2 to TRBJ1-1; possible D gene TRBD1, 6 bases. CDR3 length equals 14 residues. The germline V gene encodes CDR1 SGHTA and CDR2 FQGNSA. Trimming stripped 5 bases from V and 5 bases from J, with 15 bases between. CDR3: CASSPRGSRTEAFF. The CDR3 DNA sequence: TGTGCCAGCAGCCCCAGGGGTTCACGGACTGAAGCTTTCTTT. Using reference TRBV7-2 and TRBJ1-1 for the parts outside the CDR3, the full variable domain is GAGVSQSPSNKVTEKGKDVELRCDPISGHTALYWYRQSLGQGLEFLIYFQGNSAPDKSGLPSDRFSAERTGGSVSTLTIQRTQQEDSAVYLCASSPRGSRTEAFFGQGTRLTVV.

This chain joins TRBV2 and TRBJ2-6; 7 bases match TRBD1. Germline values: CDR1 SNHLY, CDR2 FYNNEI. This CDR3 has 16 residues. V shed 4 bases, J shed 0 bases, and the junction held 3 bases outside the gene matches. The CDR3 nucleotides read TGTGCCAGCAGTGGGGACAGTTACTCTGGGGCCAACGTCCTGACTTTC. This codes for CASSGDSYSGANVLTF.

This clone has a single count. The chain uses TRBV5-1 and TRBJ2-5; 8 nucleotides agree with TRBD1. CDR1 is SGHRS and CDR2 is YFSETQ in the germline V gene. Trimming removed 0 bases from V and 5 bases from J; junction bases left unmatched: 12. This CDR3 is 17 amino acids long. The CDR3 coding sequence is TGCGCCAGCAGCTTGGCCCCGGGGACAGGAGGTGGGGAGACCCAGTACTTC. Translation: CASSLAPGTGGGETQYF. The full variable domain, with the rest looked up from reference TRBV5-1 and TRBJ2-5, is KAGVTQTPRYLIKTRGQQVTLSCSPISGHRSVSWYQQTPGQGLQFLFEYFSETQRNKGNFPGRFSGRQFSNSRSEMNVSTLELGDSALYLCASSLAPGTGGGETQYFGPGTRLLVL.

The J gene is TRBJ2-5, the V gene TRBV28; TRBD2 aligns across 7 bases. This CDR3 has 15 amino acids. Germline trimming cut 4 bases from V and 3 bases from J; bases unmatched to any gene: 8. The V gene's germline CDR1 is MDHEN and CDR2 SYDVKM. This CDR3 is CASSSKRRGKETQYF. The CDR3 region has the DNA TGTGCCAGCAGTTCTAAAAGGCGGGGGAAAGAGACCCAGTACTTC. The variable domain in full, with the rest retrieved from reference TRBV28 and TRBJ2-5, is DVKVTQSSRYLVKRTGEKVFLECVQDMDHENMFWYRQDPGLGLRLIYFSYDVKMKEKGDIPEGYSVSREKKERFSLILESASTNQTSMYLCASSSKRRGKETQYFGPGTRLLVL.

V usage is TRBV4-3 and J usage is TRBJ1-2; D is perhaps TRBD1 (6 bases). Germline loops: CDR1 LGHNA, CDR2 YSLEER. The CDR3 consists of 15 residues. V was clipped by 0 bases and J by 8 bases, with 16 bases between them. This chain's CDR3 is CASSQDLGQIIGYTF. In nucleotides, the CDR3 is TGCGCCAGCAGCCAAGATCTTGGACAGATCATCGGCTACACCTTC.

The V and J genes are TRBV28 and TRBJ1-6; 7 positions agree with TRBD1. J was trimmed by 0 bases and V by 4 bases; bases with no gene match: 0. CDR3 size: 15 residues. Germline CDR1 reads MDHEN; CDR2 reads SYDVKM. CDR3: CASSSGGSYNSPLHF. The CDR3, as DNA: TGTGCCAGCAGTTCAGGGGGCTCCTATAATTCACCCCTCCACTTT.

The chain combines TRBV19 with TRBJ1-1, with 7 bases fitting TRBD1. V lost 10 bases, J lost 0 bases, and 5 bases stayed unmatched. Germline values: CDR1 LNHDA, CDR2 SQIVND (reference sequence). The CDR3 has 13 amino acids. CDR3 protein: CATYRGVNTEAFF. CDR3 DNA: TGTGCCACATACAGGGGTGTGAACACTGAAGCTTTCTTT.

The chain is built from TRBV11-2 and TRBJ2-1, with 7 bases fitting TRBD2. CDR1 and CDR2 from the germline V gene are SGHAT and FQNNGV. Unmatched junction bases numbered 9, after V lost 1 base and J lost 6 bases. The CDR3 consists of 16 residues. The CDR3 loop is CASSLVPAGHRNEQFF. The CDR3 DNA sequence: TGTGCCAGCAGCTTAGTACCAGCGGGGCATCGCAATGAGCAGTTCTTC.

The chain couples TRBV15 to TRBJ2-3; TRBD1 agrees at 8 bases. Trimming removed 3 bases from V and 2 bases from J; junction bases left unmatched: 7. Germline V gives CDR1 LNHNV, CDR2 YYDKDF (reference sequence). This CDR3 region has 16 residues. The DNA of the CDR3 is TGTGCCACCAGCAGGGAACGGGGACAGGCCACAGATACGCAGTATTTT. This gives the protein CATSRERGQATDTQYF.

The V call is TRBV28, the J call TRBJ2-7; weak D call: TRBD1 (6 bases). Between the trimmed V and J ends, which lost 7 bases and 6 bases, there was a span of 13 bases. Per the germline V gene, CDR1 is MDHEN and CDR2 is SYDVKM. The CDR3 spans 12 residues. The CDR3 reads CASTVGGVEQYF. As DNA, the CDR3 is TGTGCCAGCACCGTTGGGGGCGTCGAGCAGTACTTC.

The chain combines TRBV11-2 with TRBJ2-1; 11 nucleotides line up with TRBD2. The CDR3 covers 15 residues. Germline CDR1 and CDR2: SGHAT and FQNNGV. The ends lost 3 bases at V and 5 bases at J; junction bases unmatched: 3. The CDR3: CASSFGTSGNNEQFF. The CDR3 nucleotides read TGTGCCAGCAGCTTCGGGACTAGCGGAAACAATGAGCAGTTCTTC.

This clone was found once. The chain couples TRBV21-1 to TRBJ2-5; TRBD2 reflects the table's D call only, with no check against the DNA. TRBV21-1 is deemed a pseudogene. The CDR3 totals 16 residues. The CDR3: CASTLRCDGKLKTQYF. The CDR3 DNA follows: TGTGCCAGCACCCTTCGGTGTGACGGGAAGTTAAAGACCCAGTACTTC.

V and J are TRBV7-4 and TRBJ2-3; D remains ambiguous. The CDR3 runs 15 residues. V lost 3 bases and J lost 4, with 14 bases in between. Germline V gene lookup returns CDR1 SGHVT and CDR2 SQSDAQ. Written as DNA, the CDR3 is TGTGCCAGCAGCTTGTGGTGGTACGGTCCAGATACGCAGTATTTT. Translation: CASSLWWYGPDTQYF.

The rearrangement links TRBV30 to TRBJ2-3; 7 positions agree with TRBD2. CDR1 GTSNPN and CDR2 SVGIG come from the germline V gene (reference sequence). Trimming cost V 5 bases and J 8 bases; bases outside gene matches: 10. The length of the CDR3 is 13 residues. In nucleotides, the CDR3 is TGTGCCTGGGAAGGCGGGGGTGGGGGTACGCAGTATTTT. Translation gives CAWEGGGGGTQYF. The full variable domain, rest sourced from reference TRBV30 and TRBJ2-3, is SQTIHQWPATLVQPVGSPLSLECTVEGTSNPNLYWYRQAAGRGLQLLFYSVGIGQISSEVPQNLSASRPQDRQFILSSKKLLLSDSGFYLCAWEGGGGGTQYFGPGTRLTVL.